Listed below are T cell receptor beta chains from one sample, sequenced in a study of shared clonotypes between healthy human individuals. Repertoires were generated with immunoSEQ multiplex PCR, while TCRdb's copy carries only in-frame clones and drops some. The sample shows more than 2,000,000 clones, 85% to 95% of them seen only once. Sequences were obtained from naive CD4+ T cells from PBMCs. The receptors were sampled from a man younger than 30 in good health. Some clones in this sample may be carry-over from other donors' samples. CDR3s include the opening cysteine and the closing phenylalanine or tryptophan. Each record gives: D gene, V gene, J gene, clone size, CDR3 protein, CDR3 DNA. The D gene is left open where the match is weak. Only part of the rows carry a size: once, few, many, or a class if the clone is expanded.

>TRBD1|TRBV11-2|TRBJ1-2|once
CASSSDRVGGYTF
TGTGCCAGCAGCTCGGACAGGGTAGGAGGCTACACCTTC
>TRBD1|TRBV14|TRBJ2-1|NA
CASSQAYGTGGHYNEQFF
TGTGCCAGCAGCCAAGCTTACGGGACAGGGGGCCACTACAATGAGCAGTTCTTC
>NA|TRBV5-1|TRBJ1-4|few
CASSLDRSNEKLFF
TGCGCCAGCAGTCTTGACAGGAGTAATGAAAAACTGTTTTTT
>TRBD2|TRBV7-2|TRBJ2-3|once
CASSISGSGTDTQYF
TGTGCCAGCAGCATTAGCGGGAGTGGCACAGATACGCAGTATTTT
>NA|TRBV11-1|TRBJ2-1|NA
CASSPAPDFSYNEQFF
TGTGCCAGCAGCCCTGCACCAGACTTCTCCTACAATGAGCAGTTCTTC
>NA|TRBV28|TRBJ2-7|NA
CASRTDSPAYEQYF
TGTGCCAGCAGGACCGACAGTCCAGCCTACGAGCAGTACTTC
>NA|TRBV28|TRBJ1-3|NA
CASRNRAPETIYF
TGTGCCAGCAGGAATCGGGCCCCAGAGACCATATATTTT
>TRBD2|TRBV7-8|TRBJ2-1|NA
CASSRTSGDYNEQFF
TGTGCCAGCAGCAGAACTAGCGGGGACTACAATGAGCAGTTCTTC
>TRBD1|TRBV15|TRBJ1-1|NA
CATSRDPTGDTEAFF
TGTGCCACCAGCAGAGATCCAACAGGGGACACTGAAGCTTTCTTT
>TRBD1|TRBV27|TRBJ2-5|NA
CASSLRWDREETQYF
TGTGCCAGCAGTTTACGGTGGGACAGGGAAGAGACCCAGTACTTC
>NA|TRBV4-1|TRBJ1-2|NA
CASSQSALSGPWYGYTF
TGCGCCAGCAGCCAAAGTGCACTCTCTGGCCCTTGGTATGGCTACACCTTC
>NA|TRBV18|TRBJ1-3|NA
CASSNQGPGGPPSSGNTIYF
TGTGCCAGCTCAAACCAAGGGCCCGGGGGCCCTCCAAGCTCTGGAAACACCATATATTTT
>TRBD1|TRBV7-9|TRBJ2-7|NA
CASSVRTGYTYEQYF
TGTGCCAGCAGCGTGAGGACAGGGTATACCTACGAGCAGTACTTC
>NA|TRBV2|TRBJ2-3|NA
CASSRTVKTDTQYF
TGTGCCAGCAGTCGGACCGTCAAAACAGATACGCAGTATTTT
>NA|TRBV18|TRBJ2-1|NA
CASSPTQGDEQFF
TGTGCCAGCTCACCAACACAGGGAGATGAGCAGTTCTTC
>NA|TRBV2|TRBJ1-2|once
CASSPRTDPLYSGYTF
TGTGCCAGCAGTCCCCGGACCGACCCACTATATAGTGGCTACACCTTC
>TRBD1|TRBV28|TRBJ1-4|NA
CASRPGQRREKLFF
TGTGCCAGCAGGCCGGGACAGAGGCGTGAAAAACTGTTTTTT
>NA|TRBV28|TRBJ2-1|NA
CASSTDSGTSYNEQFF
TGTGCCAGCAGCACCGACAGCGGCACCTCCTACAATGAGCAGTTCTTC
>NA|TRBV11-2|TRBJ2-3|NA
CASSFSRVTTDTQYF
TGTGCCAGCAGCTTTAGTCGGGTAACGACAGATACGCAGTATTTT
>TRBD1|TRBV5-1|TRBJ2-6|NA
CASSSGTGFTGANVLTF
TGCGCCAGCAGCAGCGGGACAGGGTTCACTGGGGCCAACGTCCTGACTTTC
>TRBD2|TRBV5-1|TRBJ2-7|NA
CASSLGEGVSYEQYF
TGCGCCAGCAGCTTGGGGGAGGGAGTCTCCTACGAGCAGTACTTC
>TRBD1|TRBV28|TRBJ1-5|NA
CASSHEETGPNQPQHF
TGTGCCAGCAGTCATGAAGAGACAGGGCCAAATCAGCCCCAGCATTTT
>TRBD2|TRBV6-6|TRBJ2-4|NA
CASSFGLAGPLF
TGTGCCAGCAGTTTCGGACTAGCGGGACCACTCTTC
>NA|TRBV2|TRBJ2-5|NA
CARGAGETQYF
TGTGCCAGGGGGGCCGGAGAGACCCAGTACTTC
>NA|TRBV19|TRBJ2-7|NA
CASSIEGSSYEQYF
TGTGCCAGTAGTATCGAGGGGTCCTCCTACGAGCAGTACTTC
>NA|TRBV27|TRBJ1-1|once
CASSLWGSTAAFF
TGTGCCAGCAGTTTATGGGGGTCTACCGCCGCTTTCTTT